This entry concerns a single T cell receptor (beta chain). Germline CDR1 reads SGHDT; CDR2 reads YYEEEE. V shed 5 bases, J shed 0 bases, and the junction held 13 bases outside the gene matches. This CDR3 contains 19 residues. Data came from immunoSEQ multiplex PCR; TCRdb stores just in-frame clones and leaves some out. The sample carries approximately 71,000 clones, about 80% recorded once. The source of the sample is a study of blood T cell repertoires in COVID-19. Across the study: The analysed material was cDNA or gDNA that came from T cells, B-cell-depleted T cells, or PBMCs.

The sequenced material came from peripheral blood. The receptor was isolated from a man in his fifties or sixties with active or convalescent COVID-19. This chain joins TRBV5-6 and TRBJ2-3, with 12 nucleotides matching TRBD2. The CDR3 spells CASRKRGLAGGTSTDTQYF. CDR3 DNA sequence: TGTGCCAGCAGAAAACGGGGACTAGCGGGCGGAACTAGCACAGATACGCAGTATTTT.